The 6 T cell receptor beta chains below all came from one sample that was sequenced in a study of shared clonotypes between healthy human individuals. Libraries were prepared by immunoSEQ multiplex PCR; TCRdb keeps only in-frame clonotypes and omits some of them. The sample includes some 1.5 million clones, 95% to 99% of them seen just once. The source material was naive CD4+ T cells sorted from blood. Subset given: CD45RA+ positively selected. The source is a young man in good health.

As regards this clone: The same CDR3 arises from other DNA sequences in this sample as well. The chain carries TRBV5-4 and TRBJ2-1, with TRBD2 identical over 13 bases. V trimming: 4 bases; J trimming: 2 bases; junction bases outside the gene matches: 3. CDR1 is SGHNT and CDR2 is YYREEE in the germline V gene (reference sequence). This CDR3 comprises 16 residues. CDR3 nucleotide sequence: TGTGCCAGCAGCCCCGGACTAGCGGGAGCCTACAATGAGCAGTTCTTC. Protein product: CASSPGLAGAYNEQFF.

The chain uses TRBV6-4 and TRBJ1-2; possibly TRBD1 for D (6 bases). Trimming took 6 bases from V and 2 from J, leaving 10 bases between them. This CDR3 has 13 residues. CDR1 is MRHNA and CDR2 is SNTAGT in the germline V gene. The CDR3 loop reads CASSRGTNYGYTF. DNA of the CDR3: TGTGCCAGCAGCAGGGGAACGAACTATGGCTACACCTTC.

The CDR3 loop is CASIGTRLVYEQYF. The CDR3 DNA reads TGTGCCAGCATCGGTACTAGATTAGTCTACGAGCAGTACTTC. The V call is TRBV28, the J call TRBJ2-7, with D possibly matching TRBD2 (5 bases). The V end was cut by 7 bases, the J end by 3 bases, with 16 bases between. CDR1 and CDR2 (germline): MDHEN, SYDVKM. The CDR3 runs to 14 residues.

The chain combines TRBV7-6 with TRBJ2-3, with D tentatively TRBD2 (5 bases). The CDR3 sequence is 15 residues long. Germline V CDR1 and CDR2: SGHVS, FNYEAQ. The ends were cut back, 2 bases at V and 2 bases at J, with 11 bases in the middle. In nucleotides, the CDR3 is TGTGCCAGCAGCTTAAGGACCGGGAACACAGATACGCAGTATTTT. Protein product: CASSLRTGNTDTQYF.

The V gene is TRBV28, the J gene TRBJ2-1, with TRBD2 matching over 11 bases. The length of the CDR3 is 16 residues. Trimming cost V 5 bases and J 0 bases; bases outside gene matches: 3. Germline V gives CDR1 MDHEN, CDR2 SYDVKM. CDR3 residues: CASSPSGGSSYNEQFF. The CDR3 DNA reads TGTGCCAGCAGTCCTAGCGGGGGGAGCTCCTACAATGAGCAGTTCTTC.

This clone was recorded only once. The CDR3 sequence is CASSLTLQKNTEAFF. DNA for the CDR3: TGTGCCAGCAGCTTAACCCTACAAAAGAACACTGAAGCTTTCTTT. This sequence joins TRBV7-9 and TRBJ1-1, with D hard to call. The V end was cut by 2 bases, the J end by 1 base, with 11 bases between. The germline V gene has CDR1 SEHNR and CDR2 FQNEAQ (reference sequence). The CDR3 is 15 amino acids. Filled out from reference TRBV7-9 and TRBJ1-1, the complete variable domain reads DTGVSQNPRHKITKRGQNVTFRCDPISEHNRLYWYRQTLGQGPEFLTYFQNEAQLEKSRLLSDRFSAERPKGSFSTLEIQRTEQGDSAMYLCASSLTLQKNTEAFFGQGTRLTVV.